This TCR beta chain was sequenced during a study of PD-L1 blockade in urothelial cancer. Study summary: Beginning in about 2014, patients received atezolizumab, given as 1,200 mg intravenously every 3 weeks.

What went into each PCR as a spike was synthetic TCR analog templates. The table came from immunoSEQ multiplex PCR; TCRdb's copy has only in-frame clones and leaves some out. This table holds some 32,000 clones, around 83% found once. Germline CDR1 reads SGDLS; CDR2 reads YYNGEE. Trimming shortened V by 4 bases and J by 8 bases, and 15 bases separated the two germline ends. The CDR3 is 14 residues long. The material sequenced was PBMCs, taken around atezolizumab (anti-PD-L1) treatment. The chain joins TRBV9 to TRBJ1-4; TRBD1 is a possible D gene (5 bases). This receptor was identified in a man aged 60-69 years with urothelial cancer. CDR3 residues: CASSSLGGVEKLFF. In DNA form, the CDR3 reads TGTGCCAGCAGCTCCTTGGGGGGAGTCGAAAAACTGTTTTTT.